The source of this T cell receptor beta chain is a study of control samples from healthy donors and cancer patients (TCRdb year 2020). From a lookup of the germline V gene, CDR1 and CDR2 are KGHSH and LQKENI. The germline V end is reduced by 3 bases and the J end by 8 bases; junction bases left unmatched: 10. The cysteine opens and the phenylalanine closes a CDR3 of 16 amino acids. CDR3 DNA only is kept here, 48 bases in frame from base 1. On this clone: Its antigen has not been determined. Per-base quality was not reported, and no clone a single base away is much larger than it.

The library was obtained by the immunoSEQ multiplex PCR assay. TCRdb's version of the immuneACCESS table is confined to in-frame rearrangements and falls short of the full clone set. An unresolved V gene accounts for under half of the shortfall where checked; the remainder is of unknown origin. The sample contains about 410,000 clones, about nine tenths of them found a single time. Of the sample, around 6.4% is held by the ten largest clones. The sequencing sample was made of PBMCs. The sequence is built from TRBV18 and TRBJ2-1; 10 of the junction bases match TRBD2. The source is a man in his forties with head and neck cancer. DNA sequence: TGTGCCAGCTCACCCCCGGGGGTAGCGGGAGGACATGAGCAGTTCTTC. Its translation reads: CASSPPGVAGGHEQFF.